Listed below are T cell receptor beta chains from one sample, sequenced in a study of identical twins. TCRdb processed the 5' RACE reads anew with MiXCR; each CDR3 protein has one entry. This table holds approximately 500,000 distinct CDR3 sequences, roughly 15% found once. This sample also appeared in a second study, on yellow fever vaccine responses in identical twins.

The sample consisted of CD4+ T cells sorted from blood. The receptors shown here come from a woman aged 18-35 years in good health. The CDR3 runs from the conserved cysteine through the conserved F or W. The order of the fields is V gene, clone size, J gene, D gene, CDR3 protein, CDR3 DNA. A D gene is named only where the DNA matches it firmly. The size field is filled for only some rows; it gives once, few, many or a size class.

V gene: TRBV4-2
clone size: -
J gene: TRBJ2-5
D gene: TRBD1
CDR3 protein: CASSLSGTGKETQYF
CDR3 DNA: TGTGCCAGCAGCCTGTCCGGGACAGGGAAGGAGACCCAGTACTTC

V gene: TRBV7-6
clone size: -
J gene: TRBJ2-1
D gene: TRBD2
CDR3 protein: CASSLEGAGGRDEQFF
CDR3 DNA: TGTGCCAGCAGCTTAGAAGGCGCGGGGGGCAGGGATGAGCAGTTCTTC

V gene: TRBV20-1
clone size: many
J gene: TRBJ1-6
D gene: -
CDR3 protein: CSAGGSYNSPLHF
CDR3 DNA: TGCAGTGCTGGGGGATCCTATAATTCACCCCTCCACTTT

V gene: TRBV6-1
clone size: -
J gene: TRBJ2-7
D gene: TRBD2
CDR3 protein: CASSPLTSGRTYEQYF
CDR3 DNA: TGTGCCAGCAGTCCGCTGACTAGCGGGAGGACCTACGAGCAGTACTTC

V gene: TRBV12-3/TRBV12-4
clone size: few
J gene: TRBJ2-3
D gene: -
CDR3 protein: CASSLLGGVDTQYF
CDR3 DNA: TGTGCCAGCAGCCTACTGGGAGGTGTGGATACGCAGTATTTT

V gene: TRBV9
clone size: few
J gene: TRBJ2-7
D gene: TRBD1
CDR3 protein: CASSVTPGQGAREQYF
CDR3 DNA: TGTGCCAGCAGCGTAACCCCGGGACAGGGGGCGAGGGAGCAGTACTTC

V gene: TRBV12-3/TRBV12-4
clone size: -
J gene: TRBJ1-4
D gene: TRBD1
CDR3 protein: CASRLGTALNEKLFF
CDR3 DNA: TGTGCCAGCAGACTTGGGACAGCCCTTAATGAAAAACTGTTTTTT

V gene: TRBV5-1
clone size: few
J gene: TRBJ2-1
D gene: -
CDR3 protein: CASSLLGRQSSYNEQFF
CDR3 DNA: TGCGCCAGCAGCTTATTGGGGAGACAGAGCTCCTACAATGAGCAGTTCTTC

V gene: TRBV20-1
clone size: -
J gene: TRBJ2-3
D gene: -
CDR3 protein: CSAKAIGTDTQYF
CDR3 DNA: TGCAGTGCTAAAGCCATCGGCACAGATACGCAGTATTTT

V gene: TRBV11-2
clone size: -
J gene: TRBJ2-3
D gene: -
CDR3 protein: CASSSGFFMQYF
CDR3 DNA: TGTGCCAGCAGCTCGGGGTTTTTTATGCAGTATTTT

V gene: TRBV9
clone size: few
J gene: TRBJ2-2
D gene: -
CDR3 protein: CASSVRDPPTGELFF
CDR3 DNA: TGTGCCAGCAGCGTCCGGGACCCACCTACCGGGGAGCTGTTTTTT

V gene: TRBV6-5
clone size: many
J gene: TRBJ2-7
D gene: TRBD1
CDR3 protein: CASSYGTGGLNEQYF
CDR3 DNA: TGTGCCAGCAGTTACGGGACAGGGGGGTTGAACGAGCAGTACTTC

V gene: TRBV3-1
clone size: -
J gene: TRBJ1-4
D gene: -
CDR3 protein: CASSQAGILFF
CDR3 DNA: TGTGCCAGCAGCCAAGCAGGAATACTGTTTTTT

V gene: TRBV20-1
clone size: -
J gene: TRBJ2-3
D gene: TRBD2
CDR3 protein: CSARAAGEADTQYF
CDR3 DNA: TGCAGTGCTAGAGCAGCGGGAGAGGCAGATACGCAGTATTTT

V gene: TRBV7-6
clone size: few
J gene: TRBJ2-7
D gene: TRBD1
CDR3 protein: CASSPRGHYEQYF
CDR3 DNA: TGTGCCAGCAGCCCAAGGGGGCACTACGAGCAGTACTTC

V gene: TRBV7-8
clone size: few
J gene: TRBJ2-2
D gene: TRBD2
CDR3 protein: CASSFPWASGPTGELFF
CDR3 DNA: TGTGCCAGCAGCTTCCCCTGGGCTAGCGGGCCCACCGGGGAGCTGTTTTTT

V gene: TRBV5-8
clone size: few
J gene: TRBJ2-5
D gene: TRBD2
CDR3 protein: CASSFSRRLAHQETQYF
CDR3 DNA: TGTGCCAGCAGCTTTAGCCGCAGACTAGCCCACCAAGAGACCCAGTACTTC

V gene: TRBV19
clone size: -
J gene: TRBJ2-4
D gene: TRBD2
CDR3 protein: CASSIGGSGRAVVIQYF
CDR3 DNA: TGTGCCAGTAGTATCGGGGGGAGCGGGAGGGCCGTCGTCATTCAGTACTTC

V gene: TRBV4-1
clone size: once
J gene: TRBJ2-2
D gene: -
CDR3 protein: CASSQRLEGRGSDGELFF
CDR3 DNA: TGCGCCAGCAGCCAAAGGCTGGAGGGACGGGGGAGTGACGGGGAGCTGTTTTTT

V gene: TRBV4-2
clone size: -
J gene: TRBJ2-1
D gene: -
CDR3 protein: CASSHFSGDSYNEQFF
CDR3 DNA: TGTGCCAGCAGCCATTTTTCCGGGGACTCCTACAATGAGCAGTTCTTC

V gene: TRBV14
clone size: many
J gene: TRBJ2-1
D gene: TRBD2
CDR3 protein: CASSGGGNEQFF
CDR3 DNA: TGTGCCAGCAGTGGGGGGGGCAATGAGCAGTTCTTC

V gene: TRBV7-8
clone size: -
J gene: TRBJ2-1
D gene: -
CDR3 protein: CASKQNREQFF
CDR3 DNA: TGTGCCAGCAAGCAAAACAGGGAGCAGTTCTTC

V gene: TRBV24-1
clone size: -
J gene: TRBJ2-1
D gene: TRBD2
CDR3 protein: CATQLAGEQFF
CDR3 DNA: TGTGCCACCCAGCTAGCGGGAGAGCAGTTCTTC

V gene: TRBV29-1
clone size: many
J gene: TRBJ1-1
D gene: TRBD1
CDR3 protein: CSAEGQGAGNTEAFF
CDR3 DNA: TGCAGCGCCGAGGGACAGGGGGCGGGAAACACTGAAGCTTTCTTT

V gene: TRBV5-1
clone size: -
J gene: TRBJ1-2
D gene: TRBD1
CDR3 protein: CASSSGQGAVYGYTF
CDR3 DNA: TGCGCCAGCAGCTCAGGACAGGGGGCGGTCTATGGCTACACCTTC

V gene: TRBV20-1
clone size: -
J gene: TRBJ2-3
D gene: -
CDR3 protein: CSAGQIGTDTQYF
CDR3 DNA: TGCAGTGCTGGACAGATAGGCACAGATACGCAGTATTTT

V gene: TRBV19
clone size: -
J gene: TRBJ1-1
D gene: -
CDR3 protein: CASKKGLNTEAFF
CDR3 DNA: TGTGCCAGTAAAAAGGGCTTGAACACTGAAGCTTTCTTT

V gene: TRBV5-1
clone size: few
J gene: TRBJ2-1
D gene: TRBD2
CDR3 protein: CASSGLAGGQRQFF
CDR3 DNA: TGCGCCAGCAGCGGTCTAGCGGGAGGCCAACGGCAGTTCTTC

V gene: TRBV6-5
clone size: few
J gene: TRBJ2-7
D gene: TRBD2
CDR3 protein: CASSYGLAGSYEQYF
CDR3 DNA: TGTGCCAGCAGTTACGGACTAGCGGGGTCCTACGAGCAGTACTTC

V gene: TRBV7-3
clone size: -
J gene: TRBJ2-2
D gene: -
CDR3 protein: CASSFQVEGGELFF
CDR3 DNA: TGTGCCAGCAGCTTCCAGGTAGAAGGCGGGGAGCTGTTTTTT

V gene: TRBV6-1
clone size: few
J gene: TRBJ2-7
D gene: TRBD1
CDR3 protein: CASSRQGRSSYEQYF
CDR3 DNA: TGTGCCAGCAGTCGACAGGGTAGGAGCTCCTACGAGCAGTACTTC

V gene: TRBV5-1
clone size: -
J gene: TRBJ2-6
D gene: TRBD2
CDR3 protein: CASMGGTGANVLTF
CDR3 DNA: TGCGCCAGCATGGGGGGGACTGGGGCCAACGTCCTGACTTTC

V gene: TRBV4-1
clone size: -
J gene: TRBJ2-1
D gene: -
CDR3 protein: CASSQLDVLSYNEQFF
CDR3 DNA: TGCGCCAGCAGCCAATTAGATGTCCTCTCCTACAATGAGCAGTTCTTC

V gene: TRBV20-1
clone size: few
J gene: TRBJ2-1
D gene: TRBD2
CDR3 protein: CSARTGGRSGYNEQFF
CDR3 DNA: TGCAGTGCTAGGACGGGGGGGCGGTCGGGCTACAATGAGCAGTTCTTC

V gene: TRBV29-1
clone size: few
J gene: TRBJ1-1
D gene: TRBD1
CDR3 protein: CSVIQGANTEAFF
CDR3 DNA: TGCAGCGTTATACAGGGGGCGAACACTGAAGCTTTCTTT

V gene: TRBV20-1
clone size: few
J gene: TRBJ2-3
D gene: TRBD2
CDR3 protein: CSAHGGDTQYF
CDR3 DNA: TGCAGTGCCCACGGGGGGGATACGCAGTATTTT

V gene: TRBV20-1
clone size: -
J gene: TRBJ1-2
D gene: -
CDR3 protein: CSAPPPAGGYTF
CDR3 DNA: TGCAGTGCTCCCCCCCCGGCGGGTGGCTACACCTTC

V gene: TRBV5-1
clone size: few
J gene: TRBJ1-1
D gene: -
CDR3 protein: CASSLEWGMQTEAFF
CDR3 DNA: TGCGCCAGCAGCTTGGAATGGGGAATGCAGACTGAAGCTTTCTTT

V gene: TRBV7-8
clone size: -
J gene: TRBJ1-3
D gene: -
CDR3 protein: CASSWGNTIYF
CDR3 DNA: TGTGCCAGCAGCTGGGGAAACACCATATATTTT

V gene: TRBV29-1
clone size: -
J gene: TRBJ2-1
D gene: TRBD1
CDR3 protein: CSVARTGESSYNEQFF
CDR3 DNA: TGCAGCGTTGCTCGGACAGGCGAGAGCTCCTACAATGAGCAGTTCTTC

V gene: TRBV28
clone size: few
J gene: TRBJ1-2
D gene: TRBD1
CDR3 protein: CASSLGTGAGSTF
CDR3 DNA: TGTGCCAGCAGTTTAGGTACAGGGGCTGGGTCCACCTTC

V gene: TRBV12-3/TRBV12-4
clone size: -
J gene: TRBJ2-2
D gene: -
CDR3 protein: CASSPSDRSTGELFF
CDR3 DNA: TGTGCCAGCAGTCCCTCCGACAGGTCCACCGGGGAGCTGTTTTTT

V gene: TRBV29-1
clone size: -
J gene: TRBJ1-2
D gene: -
CDR3 protein: CSARDSRNYGYTF
CDR3 DNA: TGCAGCGCCAGGGACTCCCGGAACTATGGCTACACCTTC

V gene: TRBV27
clone size: -
J gene: TRBJ2-5
D gene: -
CDR3 protein: CASSNGLGGQETQYF
CDR3 DNA: TGTGCCAGCAGCAACGGGTTGGGGGGTCAAGAGACCCAGTACTTC

V gene: TRBV19
clone size: few
J gene: TRBJ2-5
D gene: TRBD1
CDR3 protein: CASSISRQGKGTQYF
CDR3 DNA: TGTGCCAGTAGTATATCCCGACAGGGGAAGGGGACCCAGTACTTC

V gene: TRBV20-1
clone size: -
J gene: TRBJ2-3
D gene: TRBD1
CDR3 protein: CSANTGADTQYF
CDR3 DNA: TGCAGTGCAAATACAGGGGCAGATACGCAGTATTTT

V gene: TRBV2
clone size: many
J gene: TRBJ2-2
D gene: -
CDR3 protein: CASSEGLNTGELFF
CDR3 DNA: TGTGCCAGCAGTGAGGGTCTGAACACCGGGGAGCTGTTTTTT

V gene: TRBV27
clone size: -
J gene: TRBJ2-1
D gene: TRBD2
CDR3 protein: CASRRVLAGVGYNEQFF
CDR3 DNA: TGTGCCAGCAGGAGGGTACTTGCGGGAGTGGGATACAATGAGCAGTTCTTC

V gene: TRBV24-1
clone size: -
J gene: TRBJ2-2
D gene: TRBD2
CDR3 protein: CATSDPPGSGGITGELFF
CDR3 DNA: TGTGCCACCAGTGATCCCCCAGGTAGCGGGGGCATAACCGGGGAGCTGTTTTTT